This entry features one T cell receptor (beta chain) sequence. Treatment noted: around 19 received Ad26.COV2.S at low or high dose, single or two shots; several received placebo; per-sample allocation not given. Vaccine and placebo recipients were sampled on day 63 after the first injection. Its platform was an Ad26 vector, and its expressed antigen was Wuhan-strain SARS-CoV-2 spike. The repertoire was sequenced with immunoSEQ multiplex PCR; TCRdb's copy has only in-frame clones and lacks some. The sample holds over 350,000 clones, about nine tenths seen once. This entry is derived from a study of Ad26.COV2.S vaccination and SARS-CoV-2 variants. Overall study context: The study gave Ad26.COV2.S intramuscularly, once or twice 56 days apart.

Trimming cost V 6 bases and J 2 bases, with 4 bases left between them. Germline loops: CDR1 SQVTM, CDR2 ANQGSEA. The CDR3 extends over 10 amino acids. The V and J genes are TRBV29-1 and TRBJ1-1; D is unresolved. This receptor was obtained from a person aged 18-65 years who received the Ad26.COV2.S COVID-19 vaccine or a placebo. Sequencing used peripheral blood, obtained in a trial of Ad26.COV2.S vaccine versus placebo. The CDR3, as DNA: TGCAGCGTCGAAAACACTGAAGCTTTCTTT. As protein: CSVENTEAFF.